The sequence of this T cell receptor beta chain was determined in a study of T cell responses to AZD1222 COVID-19 vaccine. Findings and limits, study-wide: At 160-218 and 743-854, vaccine-associated CD4 TCRs were dominant, and they spanned spike. Among the donors, most were white British and more were female, and clonal diversity was possibly underestimated.

Worth noting for this clone: What it binds is unknown.

Trimming took 6 bases from V and 5 from J, leaving 16 bases between them. The germline V gene encodes CDR1 MNHEY and CDR2 SVGEGT. CDR3 length: 14 residues. Some clones are missing from TCRdb's copy, which holds only in-frame ones; the method was immunoSEQ multiplex PCR. The repertoire consists of about 140,000 clones, with 90% to 95% occurring once and the leading ten covering 10% to 15%. The sequence came from an adult who had recovered from COVID-19. The rearrangement uses TRBV6-2 or TRBV6-3 and TRBJ2-5; D may be TRBD1 (8 bases). The specimen comprised peripheral blood, sampled after recovery from COVID-19. CDR3 sequence (DNA): TGTGCCAGCAGCACCGACAGGGGAGGGGAGACCCAGTACTTC. As protein: CASSTDRGGETQYF.